This T cell receptor (beta chain) was recovered during a study of Graves' ophthalmopathy and Graves' hyperthyroidism (dated by TCRdb to the late 2010s). Concerning the study at large: Stable hyperthyroidism was defined as no progression to ophthalmopathy within 18 months of follow-up. TCR beta repertoire signatures were used to distinguish Graves' ophthalmopathy from Graves' hyperthyroidism and to predict progression to ophthalmopathy. In total, over 130 blood samples were TCR-sequenced: under 45 ophthalmopathy, 80 or so hyperthyroidism and roughly 17 hyperthyroidism-to-ophthalmopathy patients. To explore V-J signatures that separate ophthalmopathy from hyperthyroidism, a discovery set of around 97 patients was enrolled, consisting of 43 with ophthalmopathy and under 65 with stable hyperthyroidism. An independent validation cohort comprised some 19 hyperthyroidism patients and some 16 patients who later progressed from hyperthyroidism to ophthalmopathy. In six hyperthyroidism patients, the T-cell repertoire of thyroid tissue was compared with the T-cell repertoire of blood. Following sample collection, hyperthyroidism patients were given methimazole at a starting dose of 30 mg daily, and ophthalmopathy patients were given high-dose intravenous methylprednisolone.

TCR beta CDR3 regions were amplified from RNA transcripts for repertoire sequencing. The first round was an RT-PCR using HTBI primers with the Qiagen OneStep RT-PCR kit, and this first round was followed by a second-round multiplex PCR, then size selection and purification. The libraries underwent paired-end sequencing with 100 bp reads on an Illumina HiSeq2000. The published analysis was carried out like this. SOAPnuke was used to process the reads, removing any read that contained adapters or uncalled bases, had a mean Phred below 15, or lacked an exact match to the constant primer or identifier. COPE v1.2.5 was used to merge the high-quality paired reads. Clonotypes were defined as unique nucleotide sequences and were aligned to IMGT TRB V, D and J references using MiTCR v1.1. Analysis was restricted to V-J combinations with a frequency above 0.0001, which covered approximately 99% of repertoires. A TCR clonal expansion and chaos score per V-J combination was defined as the ratio of F50 clonal expansion to chaos observed in the TCRdist matrix. Welch's t-statistics and random forest were used to reduce features to about a dozen V-J combinations, which were fed into a naive Bayes classifier. Thyroid-blood repertoire similarity was quantified with the Morisita-Horn index. TCRdb's own reprocessing of the public reads used fastp at Q25 and MiXCR and kept productive beta chains. Identical CDR3 protein sequences are pooled into one entry, listed with their most common genes and DNA. TCRdb, not the authors, supplied the V and J calls. Within this sample are 580,000 or so distinct CDR3 sequences, with under 45% of them counted one time only. The leading ten clones occupy about 4.1% of the sample.

Patients with hyperthyroidism were aged 18 to 65 years, had been newly diagnosed, and had a disease duration of less than 2 months. Patients with other autoimmune diseases, uncontrolled infections, pregnancy or lactation were excluded. Clinical symptoms, serum thyroxine, TRAb, thyroid ultrasound and orbital computed tomography formed the basis of the diagnosis. Total RNA was extracted using Trizol reagent, and RNA quality was checked on an Agilent 2100 Bioanalyzer. The junction shows trimming of 0 bases on V and 3 bases on J, and the gene matches do not reach 7 bases of it. The CDR3 numbers 16 residues from cysteine through phenylalanine. Left in the record is the CDR3 DNA by itself, 48 bases read in frame from the first base. The germline V gene (reference sequence) sets CDR1 to DFQATT and CDR2 to SNEGSKA. A remark on this clonotype: What antigen it recognizes has not been identified. The sample holds no much larger clone one base away, and base qualities are not on file.

Overall results and qualifications from the work: In validation, the model predicted ophthalmopathy progression with about 64% sensitivity and around 72% specificity; some twelve predicted patients were CT-confirmed with GO in a median of about 6.1 months. Most expanded thyroid clonotypes with frequency above 0.001 were also detected in blood, suggesting blood repertoires may reflect the thyroid immune response. No statistical method was used to predetermine the sample size, and group allocation was not hidden from the investigators. The 13-signature model separated ophthalmopathy from stable hyperthyroidism with about 86% sensitivity and just under 84% specificity in cross-validation, and 80%/75% in the test set.

The chain is assembled from TRBV20-1 and TRBJ2-3, with 9 junctional bases fitting TRBD1. The sequence came from an adult man with Graves' hyperthyroidism. Material: peripheral blood or thyroid tissue (not recorded which). The DNA sequence reads TGCAGTGCTAGAGATCGGGACAGGGTTTTGACAGATACGCAGTATTTT. The resulting protein is CSARDRDRVLTDTQYF.